The 30 T cell receptor beta chains below all came from one sample that was sequenced in a study of T cells expressing NK-cell markers. TCRdb re-called the 5' RACE reads and catalogs CDR3 proteins one per entry, DNA excluded. The sample has some 450,000 distinct CDR3 sequences. The specimen sequenced was blood T cells: a sorted CD56 or NKG2C T cell subset, CD4+ or CD8+ T cells, or bulk PBMC T cells (not recorded which). The receptors shown here come from a woman between 18 and 75 years old in good health.

The chain has TRBV9 and TRBJ1-2; the TCRdb call, TRBD1, lacks DNA for checking. The CDR3 runs 12 residues. CDR1 and CDR2 (germline): SGDLS, YYNGEE. This CDR3 reads CASVNRLDGYTF.

The V and J genes are TRBV29-1 and TRBJ2-1; with no DNA, the TCRdb D assignment of TRBD1 cannot be verified. From germline, CDR1 is SQVTM and CDR2 ANQGSEA. The CDR3 extends over 13 amino acids. The CDR3 spells CSVDHTGGNEQFF.

The chain is built from TRBV23-1 and TRBJ2-1; TCRdb indicates TRBD1, and absent DNA this call remains unverified. TRBV23-1 is classed as an ORF, of uncertain function. The CDR3 has 16 residues. The CDR3: CASSQPTGVSYNEQFF.

The rearrangement links TRBV6-5 to TRBJ2-2; TCRdb outputs TRBD2, but without DNA this stays unchecked. The CDR3 is made up of 16 amino acids. The germline V gene encodes CDR1 MNHEY and CDR2 SVGAGI. The CDR3 spells CASSWTSGANTGELFF.

V gene TRBV30 combines with J gene TRBJ1-4. From germline, CDR1 is GTSNPN and CDR2 SVGIG (reference sequence). The CDR3 runs 13 residues. The CDR3 spells CAWKAGTKEKLFF. Full variable domain (remainder filled in from reference TRBV30 and TRBJ1-4): SQTIHQWPATLVQPVGSPLSLECTVEGTSNPNLYWYRQAAGRGLQLLFYSVGIGQISSEVPQNLSASRPQDRQFILSSKKLLLSDSGFYLCAWKAGTKEKLFFGSGTQLSVL.

The rearrangement joins TRBV10-3 to TRBJ2-7; TCRdb reports TRBD1, a call that lacks DNA to check it against. This CDR3 has 15 amino acids. CDR1 is ENHRY, CDR2 SYGVKD, per germline. CDR3 sequence: CAISDSRTGYYEQYF.

This chain connects TRBV20-1 to TRBJ1-1. This CDR3 contains 13 residues. CDR1 DFQATT and CDR2 SNEGSKA come from the germline V gene (reference sequence). CDR3 loop: CSVPRHTEGRAFF.

CDR3 sequence reads: CSAARPQETQYF. The J gene is TRBJ2-5, the V gene TRBV20-1. Germline V gives CDR1 DFQATT, CDR2 SNEGSKA (reference sequence). The CDR3 consists of 12 residues.

The gene calls are TRBV4-3 and TRBJ2-3; there is no DNA to check the TCRdb D call of TRBD1. The CDR3 is made up of 15 amino acids. Germline assignment: CDR1 LGHNA and CDR2 YSLEER. The CDR3: CASSPGTGNTDTQYF.

The chain is built from TRBV11-2 and TRBJ2-2; absent DNA, TCRdb's TRBD2 call cannot be checked. The CDR3 spans 14 residues. In germline, CDR1 is SGHAT, CDR2 FQNNGV. This CDR3 reads CASSLSGPTGELFF. Looking up the rest from reference TRBV11-2 and TRBJ2-2 gives the full variable domain: EAGVAQSPRYKIIEKRQSVAFWCNPISGHATLYWYQQILGQGPKLLIQFQNNGVVDDSQLPKDRFSAERLKGVDSTLKIQPAKLEDSAVYLCASSLSGPTGELFFGEGSRLTVL.

The rearrangement joins TRBV7-2 to TRBJ2-7; TCRdb outputs TRBD2, but without DNA this stays unchecked. In germline, CDR1 is SGHTA, CDR2 FQGNSA. CDR3 length: 16 residues. CDR3 region: CASSLGWLAGSYEQYF.

The V gene is TRBV6-2 or TRBV6-3, the J gene TRBJ1-2; there is no DNA to check the TCRdb D call of TRBD1. The CDR3 length is 16 residues. Germline CDR1 MNHEY, CDR2 SVGEGT. This chain's CDR3 is CASSLTGTGINYGYTF.

The V call is TRBV29-1, the J call TRBJ1-2; as DNA is missing, the TRBD1 call by TCRdb cannot be tested. This CDR3 has 12 residues. Germline CDR1 SQVTM, CDR2 ANQGSEA. CDR3 protein: CSVDLAGVGYTF. Full variable domain (rest looked up from reference TRBV29-1 and TRBJ1-2): SAVISQKPSRDICQRGTSLTIQCQVDSQVTMMFWYRQQPGQSLTLIATANQGSEATYESGFVIDKFPISRPNLTFSTLTVSNMSPEDSSIYLCSVDLAGVGYTFGSGTRLTVV.

The V gene is TRBV7-9, the J gene TRBJ1-1. Germline V gene data show CDR1 as SEHNR and CDR2 as FQNEAQ (reference sequence). This CDR3 has 15 residues. The CDR3 here is CASSTSRRGYTEAFF.

CDR3 protein: CSANIAGGPSGELFF. The rearrangement joins TRBV20-1 to TRBJ2-2; the TCRdb D gene call, TRBD2, has no DNA to confirm it. The germline V gene encodes CDR1 DFQATT and CDR2 SNEGSKA (reference sequence). The CDR3 spans 15 residues.

The rearrangement joins TRBV2 to TRBJ1-5; TCRdb selects TRBD1, and the lack of DNA leaves this call unchecked. Per germline, CDR1 SNHLY and CDR2 FYNNEI. The CDR3 loop spans 15 amino acids. The CDR3 here is CASSGGVRSNQPQHF.

The J gene is TRBJ2-1, the V gene TRBV4-3; checking the TCRdb D call of TRBD1 is not possible without DNA. This CDR3 is built from 17 residues. Germline CDR1 is LGHNA and CDR2 is YSLEER. The CDR3 here is CASSPSSGTGTYNEQFF.

This chain connects TRBV10-3 to TRBJ2-1; without DNA, the TCRdb call of TRBD2 cannot be checked. The V gene's germline CDR1 is ENHRY and CDR2 SYGVKD. CDR3 length: 16 residues. CDR3 protein: CAISEPAVRGNNEQFF.

The genes are TRBV6-4 and TRBJ2-1. The CDR3 is made up of 14 amino acids. Per germline, CDR1 MRHNA and CDR2 SNTAGT. CDR3 region: CASSDDSSYNEQFF.

The chain couples TRBV12-3 or TRBV12-4 to TRBJ2-1; the TCRdb call, TRBD2, lacks DNA for checking. The CDR3 extends over 13 amino acids. The CDR3: CASRGLAVYEQFF.

This chain uses TRBV20-1 with TRBJ2-1; TCRdb gives TRBD2 as the D gene, but with no DNA this cannot be confirmed. The CDR3 consists of 17 residues. Germline CDR1 reads DFQATT; CDR2 reads SNEGSKA (reference sequence). The CDR3 spells CSAGLAGGLSSYNEQFF.

The chain links TRBV5-1 to TRBJ2-2. This CDR3 spans 16 amino acids. CDR1 and CDR2 (germline): SGHRS, YFSETQ. This CDR3 reads CASRSDGYANTGELFF.

The CDR3 reads CASSLGAGKNTEAFF. J is TRBJ1-1 and V is TRBV7-6; no DNA is available, so the TRBD1 call from TCRdb remains unchecked. Germline assignment: CDR1 SGHVS and CDR2 FNYEAQ. CDR3 length: 15 residues.

V is TRBV28 and J is TRBJ2-7; without DNA, the TCRdb call of TRBD2 cannot be checked. The V gene's germline CDR1 is MDHEN and CDR2 SYDVKM. This CDR3 contains 14 residues. The CDR3 loop reads CASRRAQRAYEQYF.

The chain uses TRBV20-1 and TRBJ1-2; TCRdb's D gene call, TRBD1, goes unchecked for lack of DNA. The CDR3 is 13 residues long. CDR1 is DFQATT and CDR2 is SNEGSKA in the germline V gene (reference sequence). The CDR3 region is CSASGQGYYGYTF.

The chain recombines TRBV29-1 with TRBJ2-1; TCRdb gives TRBD2 as the D gene, but with no DNA this cannot be confirmed. The CDR3 contains 14 residues. Germline assignment: CDR1 SQVTM and CDR2 ANQGSEA. The CDR3 region is CSVVGVSPAHEQFF.

The chain employs TRBV27 and TRBJ2-1. Germline CDR1 reads MNHEY; CDR2 reads SMNVEV (reference sequence). The CDR3 runs 15 residues. The chain's CDR3 is CASSIADSSYNEQFF.

This chain links TRBV5-6 with TRBJ2-3; absent DNA, TCRdb's TRBD1 call cannot be checked. The CDR3 runs 15 residues. The germline gives CDR1 SGHDT, CDR2 YYEEEE. Here the CDR3 reads CASSRPTDFTDTQYF.

The chain employs TRBV20-1 and TRBJ1-4; TCRdb gives TRBD1 as the D gene, but with no DNA this cannot be confirmed. The CDR3 is made up of 13 amino acids. Per the germline V gene, CDR1 is DFQATT and CDR2 is SNEGSKA (reference sequence). The CDR3 loop reads CSATRELNEKLFF.

The J gene is TRBJ1-5, the V gene TRBV4-2. CDR3 size: 16 residues. The V gene's germline CDR1 is LGHNA and CDR2 YNFKEQ. Here the CDR3 reads CASSQATQSYNQPQHF.